Each of the 8 T cell receptor beta chains below was sequenced from the same sample in a study of shared clonotypes between healthy human individuals. Using immunoSEQ multiplex PCR, the repertoire was profiled, and TCRdb retains in-frame clones only, with some absent. The sample includes some 2,000,000 clones, 95% of them seen just once. The sequenced sample consisted of naive CD4+ T cells sorted from blood. Stated subset: CD45RA+ positively selected. The receptors derive from a man between 18 and 29 years old in good health.

The V gene is TRBV7-3, the J gene TRBJ1-6; no reliable D call. The CDR3 length is 15 residues. The V end lost 2 bases, the J end lost 7 bases, and 12 bases lay between the germline ends. The germline V gene has CDR1 SGHTA and CDR2 FQGTGA. The CDR3 reads CASSLPSLLNSPLHF. Written as DNA, the CDR3 is TGTGCCAGCAGCTTACCCAGCCTGCTCAATTCACCCCTCCACTTT.

The chain joins TRBV6-5 to TRBJ1-2, with TRBD1 identical over 9 bases. Germline loops: CDR1 MNHEY, CDR2 SVGAGI. The CDR3 runs 14 residues. The junction had 9 bases not matched to a gene; V was cut back by 5 bases and J by 8 bases. The CDR3 DNA is TGTGCCAGCAGTGTCCGGGACAGGGCCGCGGGCTACACCTTC. Amino acids: CASSVRDRAAGYTF.

J is TRBJ1-1 and V is TRBV7-8; perhaps TRBD1 as D (6 bases). V was clipped by 5 bases and J by 1 base, with 17 bases between them. In germline, CDR1 is SGHVS, CDR2 FQNEAQ. CDR3 length equals 16 residues. The CDR3: CASSPPPTGANTEAFF. DNA for the CDR3: TGTGCCAGCAGCCCCCCACCGACAGGAGCGAACACTGAAGCTTTCTTT.

This chain uses TRBV5-1 with TRBJ2-5, with 13 bases lining up with TRBD2. Looked up from germline, CDR1 is SGHRS and CDR2 is YFSETQ. The CDR3 is made up of 17 amino acids. J gave up 4 bases and V 0 bases, and 6 bases lay outside the gene matches. CDR3 loop: CASSLARTSGGVETQYF. The CDR3 DNA is TGCGCCAGCAGCTTGGCCCGGACTAGCGGGGGAGTAGAGACCCAGTACTTC.

This clone was recorded only once. This chain uses TRBV5-1 with TRBJ1-2; no firm D call. Germline-derived CDR1 and CDR2 are SGHRS and YFSETQ. CDR3 size: 12 residues. V was clipped by 2 bases and J by 4 bases, with 6 bases between them. The CDR3 reads CASSLTVYGYTF. CDR3 nucleotides: TGCGCCAGCAGCTTAACAGTCTATGGCTACACCTTC.

The chain combines TRBV2 with TRBJ2-7; D remains ambiguous. The CDR3 has 13 residues. The germline V gene has CDR1 SNHLY and CDR2 FYNNEI. V shed 4 bases and J shed 6 bases, with 13 bases lying between them. For the CDR3, the DNA is TGTGCCAGCAGTGTCACTGCTTTCGGCGAGCAGTACTTC. This encodes CASSVTAFGEQYF. The complete variable domain, with remaining parts taken from reference TRBV2 and TRBJ2-7, reads EPEVTQTPSHQVTQMGQEVILRCVPISNHLYFYWYRQILGQKVEFLVSFYNNEISEKSEIFDDQFSVERPDGSNFTLKIRSTKLEDSAMYFCASSVTAFGEQYFGPGTRLTVT.

The rearrangement uses TRBV5-1 and TRBJ2-4; D not certain. The germline V gene has CDR1 SGHRS and CDR2 YFSETQ. The CDR3 totals 15 residues. V lost 0 bases and J lost 0, with 7 bases in between. The CDR3 DNA reads TGCGCCAGCAGCTTGGACGGGTTAGCCAAAAACATTCAGTACTTC. The encoded protein is CASSLDGLAKNIQYF.

This chain's CDR3 is CAWTLRSTGELFF. In DNA form, the CDR3 reads TGTGCCTGGACTCTCCGGTCCACCGGGGAGCTGTTTTTT. The chain uses TRBV30 and TRBJ2-2; D remains ambiguous. The ends were cut back, 4 bases at V and 4 bases at J, with 10 bases in the middle. CDR3 length equals 13 residues. Germline-derived CDR1 and CDR2 are GTSNPN and SVGIG (reference sequence).